These 18 T cell receptor beta chains were all obtained from the same sample, sequenced in a study of cytomegalovirus exposure and HLA in healthy donors. PCR used 60 Vbeta primers and 13 Jbeta primers. Assay used: immunoSEQ multiplex PCR; TCRdb lists only in-frame clones, some missing. Listed are 40,000 to 50,000 clones; approximately 1.5% falls within the top ten. The sequenced sample consisted of PBMCs. These receptors came from a man aged 30-40 years in good health and CMV-seronegative.

The chain couples TRBV10-3 to TRBJ1-5; 10 bases agree with TRBD1. Germline trimming cut 2 bases from V and 5 bases from J; bases unmatched to any gene: 3. The CDR3 is 15 amino acids. From germline, CDR1 is ENHRY and CDR2 SYGVKD. CDR3 DNA sequence: TGTGCCATCAGTGAGCCGGACAGGGGGGATCAGCCCCAGCATTTT. As protein: CAISEPDRGDQPQHF.

The chain combines TRBV27 with TRBJ1-5, with no clear D. The V gene's germline CDR1 is MNHEY and CDR2 SMNVEV (reference sequence). Trimming took 3 bases from V and 6 from J, leaving 9 bases between them. This CDR3 is built from 13 residues. In DNA form, the CDR3 reads TGTGCCAGCAGTTTTCGCGGGCCTCAGCCCCAGCATTTT. Translation: CASSFRGPQPQHF.

This chain uses TRBV9 with TRBJ2-1, with 8 bases that match TRBD2. The length of the CDR3 is 16 residues. V gave up 0 bases and J gave up 12 bases; unmatched junction bases: 14. The germline V gene encodes CDR1 SGDLS and CDR2 YYNGEE. The CDR3 DNA follows: TGTGCCAGCAGCGTAGCTCCCGGGAGGGGAGCAGGCGGGCAGTTCTTC. Translation: CASSVAPGRGAGGQFF. The full variable domain, in which reference TRBV9 and TRBJ2-1 provide the parts outside the CDR3, is DSGVTQTPKHLITATGQRVTLRCSPRSGDLSVYWYQQSLDQGLQFLIQYYNGEERAKGNILERFSAQQFPDLHSELNLSSLELGDSALYFCASSVAPGRGAGGQFFGPGTRLTVL.

V usage is TRBV5-1 and J usage is TRBJ2-3, with D possibly matching TRBD2 (6 bases). V was cut by 0 bases and J by 2 bases, with 10 bases left in between. The germline CDR1 and CDR2 sequences are SGHRS and YFSETQ. The CDR3 sequence is 15 residues long. Here the CDR3 reads CASSLARGDTDTQYF. The DNA for the CDR3 is TGCGCCAGCAGCTTGGCGCGGGGTGACACAGATACGCAGTATTTT.

This rearrangement joins TRBV4-3 to TRBJ2-7; D perhaps matches TRBD1 (5 bases). V lost 0 bases, J lost 2 bases, and 11 bases lay in between. Germline-derived CDR1 and CDR2 are LGHNA and YSLEER. CDR3 length equals 15 residues. For the CDR3, the DNA is TGCGCCAGCAGCCAAGATTGGCAGGGTGCCTACGAGCAGTACTTC. Translated, it gives CASSQDWQGAYEQYF.

The chain has TRBV18 and TRBJ1-2; a weak D match, TRBD1 (6 bases). Trimming cost V 3 bases and J 8 bases, with 19 bases left between them. The CDR3 is made up of 15 amino acids. Germline CDR1 and CDR2: KGHSH and LQKENI. This CDR3 reads CASSPRGAGVWGYTF. The DNA for the CDR3 is TGTGCCAGCTCACCGCGTGGGGCAGGGGTATGGGGCTACACCTTC.

This rearrangement joins TRBV5-6 to TRBJ2-7; TRBD2 aligns across 8 bases. The CDR3 length is 16 residues. CDR1 and CDR2 (germline): SGHDT, YYEEEE. After removal of 2 bases from V and 3 bases from J, the junction contained 10 bases not matched to a gene. CDR3 nucleotide sequence: TGTGCCAGCAGCTTAGTCGGGACTAGGCGTTTCTACGAGCAGTACTTC. Its translation: CASSLVGTRRFYEQYF.

This chain connects TRBV4-2 to TRBJ1-4, with 8 bases fitting TRBD1. The CDR3 totals 14 residues. Germline-derived CDR1 and CDR2 are LGHNA and YNFKEQ. With V trimmed by 5 bases and J by 7 bases, 6 bases remained unmatched. CDR3 DNA: TGTGCCAGCAGCTTACAGGGGGTCGGTGAAAAACTGTTTTTT. Amino acids: CASSLQGVGEKLFF.

The chain is built from TRBV18 and TRBJ1-2; TRBD1 agrees at 11 bases. The CDR3 loop spans 16 amino acids. Germline V gives CDR1 KGHSH, CDR2 LQKENI. V lost 3 bases and J lost 4; bases outside the gene matches: 7. CDR3: CASSPSPGTGGYGYTF. DNA of the CDR3: TGTGCCAGCTCACCTTCGCCAGGGACAGGGGGCTATGGCTACACCTTC.

The chain uses TRBV5-4 and TRBJ2-4; 7 nucleotides match TRBD1. This CDR3 contains 15 residues. CDR1 and CDR2 (germline): SGHNT, YYREEE (reference sequence). V was pared by 5 bases and J by 5 bases, with 10 bases of the junction left unmatched. CDR3 amino acids: CASRATGELENIQYF. CDR3 nucleotide sequence: TGTGCCAGCAGGGCAACAGGGGAGTTGGAAAACATTCAGTACTTC.

This chain connects TRBV7-2 to TRBJ1-5; D gene ambiguous. Trimming removed 6 bases from V and 1 base from J, with 10 bases in between. CDR3 length: 14 amino acids. Germline CDR1 SGHTA, CDR2 FQGNSA. The CDR3: CASSPYQSNQPQHF. The DNA for the CDR3 is TGTGCCAGCAGTCCATACCAGAGCAATCAGCCCCAGCATTTT.

This sequence joins TRBV7-2 and TRBJ2-7, with 8 bases fitting TRBD2. The germline CDR1 and CDR2 sequences are SGHTA and FQGNSA. The ends lost 5 bases at V and 8 bases at J; junction bases unmatched: 5. The CDR3 runs to 12 residues. The CDR3 sequence is CASSKREYQQYF. CDR3 nucleotide sequence: TGTGCCAGCAGCAAGCGGGAGTACCAGCAGTACTTC.

The chain couples TRBV10-3 to TRBJ2-7; maybe TRBD2 (5 bases). This CDR3 contains 12 residues. V was pared by 0 bases and J by 12 bases, with 12 bases between. The germline V gene encodes CDR1 ENHRY and CDR2 SYGVKD. As DNA, the CDR3 is TGTGCCATCAGTGAGTCGACGGATCTAGCGTACTTC. Amino acid sequence: CAISESTDLAYF.

V usage is TRBV4-1 and J usage is TRBJ1-2; D not resolved. Germline V CDR1 and CDR2: MGHRA, YSYEKL. Trimming removed 6 bases at V and 3 bases at J, with 11 bases between. The CDR3 length is 13 residues. CDR3 nucleotides: TGCGCCAGCAGACTGTCGGAGGACTATGGCTACACCTTC. This gives the protein CASRLSEDYGYTF.

The CDR3 DNA sequence: TGTGCCAGCAGTGACGGGGCGGGAGGGGCCTACAATGAGCAGTTCTTC. It codes for CASSDGAGGAYNEQFF. The chain joins TRBV25-1 to TRBJ2-1; 9 nucleotides line up with TRBD2. Germline values: CDR1 MGHDK, CDR2 SYGVNS. The CDR3 sequence is 16 residues long. The J segment lost 2 bases and the V segment lost 3 bases, leaving 5 bases of the junction unmatched.

The gene calls are TRBV14 and TRBJ2-7; TRBD1 aligns across 8 bases. This CDR3 spans 13 amino acids. Germline V CDR1 and CDR2: SGHDN, FVKESK. The V and J ends lost 9 bases and 2 bases, in that order; junction bases with no gene match: 6. The CDR3 is CASTRTGTYEQYF. DNA for the CDR3: TGTGCCAGTACAAGGACAGGGACCTACGAGCAGTACTTC. Full variable domain (outside the CDR3, taken from reference TRBV14 and TRBJ2-7): EAGVTQFPSHSVIEKGQTVTLRCDPISGHDNLYWYRRVMGKEIKFLLHFVKESKQDESGMPNNRFLAERTGGTYSTLKVQPAELEDSGVYFCASTRTGTYEQYFGPGTRLTVT.

The chain joins TRBV27 to TRBJ2-7; no clear D gene. The germline V gene has CDR1 MNHEY and CDR2 SMNVEV (reference sequence). The CDR3 consists of 14 residues. V was pared by 3 bases and J by 2 bases, with 11 bases between. CDR3 residues: CASSFRHMTYEQYF. CDR3 DNA: TGTGCCAGCAGTTTTAGACATATGACCTACGAGCAGTACTTC.

The chain is built from TRBV7-6 and TRBJ2-7; 10 nucleotides match TRBD2. Germline-derived CDR1 and CDR2 are SGHVS and FNYEAQ. The length of the CDR3 is 16 residues. Trimming took 0 bases from V and 2 from J; bases not matched to a gene: 4. Written as DNA, the CDR3 is TGTGCCAGCAGCTTAGCGTCCGGGACTAGCGCCTACGAGCAGTACTTC. Translated, it gives CASSLASGTSAYEQYF.